What follows describes a single TCR beta chain. Its antigen remains unidentified. Using immunoSEQ multiplex PCR, the repertoire was profiled, and TCRdb retains in-frame clones only, with some absent. This sample yields a few million clones, of which around 95% are seen a single time; under 2% belongs to the top ten. Naive CD8 cells, CD45RO-negative and positively selected for CCR7, excluded terminally differentiated effector memory CD45RA+ cells. CDR1 is SGHRS, CDR2 YFSETQ, per germline. V dropped 6 bases and J dropped 1 base, with 7 bases sitting between them. The length of the CDR3 is 12 residues. The sample belongs to a study of shared clonotypes between healthy human individuals. The wider study: Plates per donor: three CD4 naive, three CD4 memory, two CD8 naive, one CD8 memory.

Study results and limitations: The authors sampled blood alone, and tissue repertoires likely differ. Non-shared clonotypes displayed generation probabilities falling below those of clonotypes present in all four donors. Depth of sequencing was expected to influence donor clonotype sharing.

The specimen sequenced was naive CD8+ T cells from PBMCs. The rearrangement joins TRBV5-1 to TRBJ2-5, with D uncertain. The receptor was derived from a man between 18 and 29 years old in good health. Some clones in this sample may be carry-over from other donors' samples. CDR3 sequence (DNA): TGCGCCAGCATCGACGGCCAAGAGACCCAGTACTTC. Translated: CASIDGQETQYF.